This T cell receptor (beta chain) was recovered during a study of T-cell reconstitution after alpha-beta-depleted transplantation in children. This clonotype was recorded a few times. The antigen is not known. Preparation of the TCRbeta library used unique molecular identifiers. MiXCR, run by TCRdb on the PCR reads, gives a single entry per CDR3 protein. The sample shows about 580,000 distinct CDR3 sequences, 20% to 25% of them seen only once. Study-wide results and caveats: About two months after transplant, alpha-beta T cells reportedly came from several hundred expanded graft clones. Newly produced T cells mostly accounted for T-cell counts and diversity one year post-transplant.

V was clipped by 3 bases and J by 2 bases; unmatched bases: 6. This CDR3 comprises 15 residues. Germline V lookup: CDR1 DFQATT, CDR2 SNEGSKA (reference sequence). The chain has TRBV20-1 and TRBJ2-5; 10 nucleotides agree with TRBD1. Material: PBMCs, mostly from graft donor cells, obtained 360 days after TCRalphabeta/CD19-depleted stem cell transplant. This receptor was identified in a boy under two years old who had a stem cell transplant for acute myeloid leukemia, so the T cells may come from the graft donor. The CDR3 DNA sequence: TGCAGTGCTAGTCGGGGACAGGGGTTTCAAGAGACCCAGTACTTC. Its translation is CSASRGQGFQETQYF.